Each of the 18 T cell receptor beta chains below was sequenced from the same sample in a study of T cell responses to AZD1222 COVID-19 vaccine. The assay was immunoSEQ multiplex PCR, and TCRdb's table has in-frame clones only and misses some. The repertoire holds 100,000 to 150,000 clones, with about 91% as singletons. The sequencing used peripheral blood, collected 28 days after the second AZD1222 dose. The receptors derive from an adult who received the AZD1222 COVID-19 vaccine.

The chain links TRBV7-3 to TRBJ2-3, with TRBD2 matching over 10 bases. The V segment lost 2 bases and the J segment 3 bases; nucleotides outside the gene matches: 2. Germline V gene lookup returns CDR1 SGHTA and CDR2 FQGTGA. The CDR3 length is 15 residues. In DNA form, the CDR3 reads TGTGCCAGCAGCTTAGGACTAGCGGAAACAGATACGCAGTATTTT. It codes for CASSLGLAETDTQYF.

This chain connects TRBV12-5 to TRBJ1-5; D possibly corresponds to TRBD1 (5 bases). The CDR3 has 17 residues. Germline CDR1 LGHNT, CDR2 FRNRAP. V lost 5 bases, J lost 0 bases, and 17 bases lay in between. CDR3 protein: CASGPGTRSGSNQPQHF. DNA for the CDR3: TGTGCTAGTGGTCCCGGGACCCGATCGGGTAGCAATCAGCCCCAGCATTTT. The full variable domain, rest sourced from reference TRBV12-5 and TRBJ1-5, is DARVTQTPRHKVTEMGQEVTMRCQPILGHNTVFWYRQTMMQGLELLAYFRNRAPLDDSGMPKDRFSAEMPDATLATLKIQPSEPRDSAVYFCASGPGTRSGSNQPQHFGDGTRLSIL.

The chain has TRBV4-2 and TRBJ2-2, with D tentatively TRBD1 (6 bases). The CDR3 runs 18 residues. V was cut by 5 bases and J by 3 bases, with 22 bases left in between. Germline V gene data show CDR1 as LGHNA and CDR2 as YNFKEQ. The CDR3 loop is CASSSQPSGTRYTGELFF. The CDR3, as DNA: TGTGCCAGCAGCTCTCAACCTTCCGGGACACGATACACCGGGGAGCTGTTTTTT.

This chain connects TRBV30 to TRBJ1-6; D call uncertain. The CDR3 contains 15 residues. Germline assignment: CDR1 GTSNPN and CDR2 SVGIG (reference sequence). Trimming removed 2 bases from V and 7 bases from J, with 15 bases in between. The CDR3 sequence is CAWSIRVGGNSPLHF. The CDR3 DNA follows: TGTGCCTGGAGTATAAGGGTTGGAGGGAATTCACCCCTCCACTTT.

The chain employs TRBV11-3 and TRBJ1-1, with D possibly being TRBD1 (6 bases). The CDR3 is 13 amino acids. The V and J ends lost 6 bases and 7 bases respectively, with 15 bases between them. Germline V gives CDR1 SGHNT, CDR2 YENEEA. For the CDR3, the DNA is TGTGCCAGCAGGCGACGGACAGCCGATGAAGCTTTCTTT. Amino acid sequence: CASRRRTADEAFF.

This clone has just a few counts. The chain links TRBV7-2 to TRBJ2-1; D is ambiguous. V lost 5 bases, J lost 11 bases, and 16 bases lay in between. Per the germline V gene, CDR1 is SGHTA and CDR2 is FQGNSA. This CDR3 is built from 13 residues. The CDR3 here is CASSQLWMGKQFF. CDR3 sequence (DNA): TGTGCCAGCAGCCAGCTCTGGATGGGGAAGCAGTTCTTC.

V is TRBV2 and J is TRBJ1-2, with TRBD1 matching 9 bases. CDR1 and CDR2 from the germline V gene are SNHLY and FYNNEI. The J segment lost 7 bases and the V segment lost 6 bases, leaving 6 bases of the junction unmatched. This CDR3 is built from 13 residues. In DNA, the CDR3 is TGTGCCAGCAGCCCCGGGACAGGGTCTGGCTACACCTTC. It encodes CASSPGTGSGYTF.

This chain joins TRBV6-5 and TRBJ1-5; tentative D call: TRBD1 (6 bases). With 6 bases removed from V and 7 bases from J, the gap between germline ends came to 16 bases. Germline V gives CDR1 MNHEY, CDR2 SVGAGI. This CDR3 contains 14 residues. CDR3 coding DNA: TGTGCCAGCAGCCGTACAGGGAACGGCCAGCCCCAGCATTTT. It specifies CASSRTGNGQPQHF.

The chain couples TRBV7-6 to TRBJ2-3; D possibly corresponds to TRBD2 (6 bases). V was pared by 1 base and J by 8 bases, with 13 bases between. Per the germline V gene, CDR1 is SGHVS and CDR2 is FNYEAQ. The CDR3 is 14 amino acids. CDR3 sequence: CASSLGGLDGTQYF. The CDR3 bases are TGTGCCAGCAGCTTAGGGGGACTGGATGGTACGCAGTATTTT.

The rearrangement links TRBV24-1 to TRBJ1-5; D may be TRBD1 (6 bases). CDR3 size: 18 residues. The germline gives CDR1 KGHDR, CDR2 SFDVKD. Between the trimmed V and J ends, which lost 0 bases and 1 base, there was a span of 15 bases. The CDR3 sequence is CATSDLQVDRRSNQPQHF. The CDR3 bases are TGTGCCACCAGTGATTTGCAGGTCGACAGGCGAAGCAATCAGCCCCAGCATTTT.

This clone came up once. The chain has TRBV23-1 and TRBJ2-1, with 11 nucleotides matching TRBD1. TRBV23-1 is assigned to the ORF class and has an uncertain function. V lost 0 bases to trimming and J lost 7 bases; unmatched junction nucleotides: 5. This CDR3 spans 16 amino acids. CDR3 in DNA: TGCGCCAGCAGTCAATCGGCGGGACAGGGGGTGAATGAGCAGTTCTTC. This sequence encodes CASSQSAGQGVNEQFF.

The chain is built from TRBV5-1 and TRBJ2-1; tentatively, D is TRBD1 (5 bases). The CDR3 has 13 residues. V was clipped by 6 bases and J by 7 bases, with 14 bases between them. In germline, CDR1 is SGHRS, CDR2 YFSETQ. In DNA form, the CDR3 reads TGCGCCAGCATCCCACCGAAGGGGAATGAGCAGTTCTTC. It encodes CASIPPKGNEQFF.

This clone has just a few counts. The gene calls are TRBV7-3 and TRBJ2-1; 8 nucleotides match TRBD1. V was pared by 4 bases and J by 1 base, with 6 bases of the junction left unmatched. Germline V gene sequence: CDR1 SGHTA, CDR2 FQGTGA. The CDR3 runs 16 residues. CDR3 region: CASSSGQGSSYNEQFF. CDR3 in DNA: TGTGCCAGCAGCTCCGGACAGGGATCTTCCTACAATGAGCAGTTCTTC.

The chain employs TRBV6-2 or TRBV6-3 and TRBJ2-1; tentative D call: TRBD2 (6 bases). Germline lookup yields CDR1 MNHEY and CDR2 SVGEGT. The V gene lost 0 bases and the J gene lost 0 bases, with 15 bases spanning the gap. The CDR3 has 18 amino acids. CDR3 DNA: TGTGCCAGCAGTTACTCGATTGGGGGGATAGCCTCCTACAATGAGCAGTTCTTC. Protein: CASSYSIGGIASYNEQFF.

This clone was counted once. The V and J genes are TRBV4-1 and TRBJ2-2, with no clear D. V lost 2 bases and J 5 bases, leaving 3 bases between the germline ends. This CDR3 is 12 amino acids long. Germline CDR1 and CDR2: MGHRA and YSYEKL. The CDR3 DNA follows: TGCGCCAGCAGCCAACTGACCGGGGAGCTGTTTTTT. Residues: CASSQLTGELFF.

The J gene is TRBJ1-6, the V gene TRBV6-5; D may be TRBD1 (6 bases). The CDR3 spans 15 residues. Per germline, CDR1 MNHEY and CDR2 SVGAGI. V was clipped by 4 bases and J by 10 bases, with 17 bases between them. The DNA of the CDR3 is TGTGCCAGCAGTTCCTTAGGGGGGGCGCGGTCACCCCTCCACTTT. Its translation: CASSSLGGARSPLHF.

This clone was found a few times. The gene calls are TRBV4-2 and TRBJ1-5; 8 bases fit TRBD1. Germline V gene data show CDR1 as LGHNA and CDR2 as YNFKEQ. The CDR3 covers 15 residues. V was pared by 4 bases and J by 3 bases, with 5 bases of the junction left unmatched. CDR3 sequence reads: CASSPQTGDNQPQHF. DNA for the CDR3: TGTGCCAGCAGCCCCCAGACAGGGGACAATCAGCCCCAGCATTTT.

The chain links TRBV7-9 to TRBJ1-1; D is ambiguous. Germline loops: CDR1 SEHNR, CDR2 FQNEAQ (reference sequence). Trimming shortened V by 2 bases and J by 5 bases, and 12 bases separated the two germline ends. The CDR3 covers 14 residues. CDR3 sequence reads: CASSLFSQNTEAFF. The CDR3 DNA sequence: TGTGCCAGCAGCTTATTTTCCCAGAATACTGAAGCTTTCTTT.